The T cell receptor (beta chain) described here comes from a study of T cell responses to AZD1222 COVID-19 vaccine. About the research overall: Both about-4-week and about-12-week second-dose recipients were combined. Notes on the study in general: Donors were chiefly white British, with a greater number of females, and clonal diversity was perhaps underestimated. CD4 TCRs covered the whole spike, strongest at regions 160-218 and 743-854.

Trimming at V came to 4 bases and at J to 6 bases, leaving 3 bases not matched to a gene. Per the germline V gene, CDR1 is SGDLS and CDR2 is YYNGEE. This CDR3 is 13 amino acids long. The assay was immunoSEQ multiplex PCR, and TCRdb's table has in-frame clones only and misses some. The sample yields about 100,000 clones, about 88% seen once. A word on this clone: What it recognizes is unknown.

The sequence derives from an adult in good health. The chain links TRBV9 to TRBJ2-2; 7 bases match TRBD1. The sequences come from peripheral blood, collected on day 0 of AZD1222 vaccination. The CDR3 sequence: CASSKDRAGELFF. The CDR3 DNA sequence: TGTGCCAGCAGCAAAGACAGGGCCGGGGAGCTGTTTTTT.